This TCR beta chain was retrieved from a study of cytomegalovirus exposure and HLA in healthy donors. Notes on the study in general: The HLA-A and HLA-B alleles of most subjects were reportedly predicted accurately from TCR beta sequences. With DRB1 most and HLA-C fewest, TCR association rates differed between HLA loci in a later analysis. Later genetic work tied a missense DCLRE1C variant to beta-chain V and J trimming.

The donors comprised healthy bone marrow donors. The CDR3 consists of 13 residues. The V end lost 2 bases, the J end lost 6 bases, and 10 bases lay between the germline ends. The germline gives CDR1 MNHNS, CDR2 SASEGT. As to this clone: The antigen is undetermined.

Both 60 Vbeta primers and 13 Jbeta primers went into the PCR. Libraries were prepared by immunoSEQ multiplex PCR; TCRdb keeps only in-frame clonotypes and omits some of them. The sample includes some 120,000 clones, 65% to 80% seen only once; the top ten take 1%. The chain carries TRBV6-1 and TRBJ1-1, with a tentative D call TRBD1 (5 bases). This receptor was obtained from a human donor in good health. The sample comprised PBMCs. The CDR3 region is CASSEQGGAEAFF. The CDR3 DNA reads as TGTGCCAGCAGTGAACAGGGAGGGGCTGAAGCTTTCTTT.